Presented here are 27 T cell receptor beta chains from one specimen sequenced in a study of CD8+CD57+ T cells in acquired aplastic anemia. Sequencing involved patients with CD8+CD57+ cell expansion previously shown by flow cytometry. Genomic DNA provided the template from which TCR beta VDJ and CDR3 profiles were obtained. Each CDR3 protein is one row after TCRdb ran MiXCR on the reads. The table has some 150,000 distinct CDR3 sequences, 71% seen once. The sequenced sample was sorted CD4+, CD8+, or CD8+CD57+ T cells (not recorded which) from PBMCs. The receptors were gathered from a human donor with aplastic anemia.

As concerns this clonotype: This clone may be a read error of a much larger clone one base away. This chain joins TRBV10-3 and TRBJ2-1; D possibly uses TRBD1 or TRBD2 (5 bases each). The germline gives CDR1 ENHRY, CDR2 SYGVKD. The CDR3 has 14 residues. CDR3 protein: CASSGGEGSREQFF. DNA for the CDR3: TGTGCCAGCAGTGGGGGTGAGGGGTCGCGGGAGCAGTTCTTC.

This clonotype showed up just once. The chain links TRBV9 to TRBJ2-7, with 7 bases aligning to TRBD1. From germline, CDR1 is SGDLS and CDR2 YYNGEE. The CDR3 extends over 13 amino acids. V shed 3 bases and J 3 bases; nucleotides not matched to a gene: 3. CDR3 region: CASSDGQDYEQYF. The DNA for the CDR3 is TGTGCCAGCAGCGACGGACAGGACTACGAGCAGTACTTC.

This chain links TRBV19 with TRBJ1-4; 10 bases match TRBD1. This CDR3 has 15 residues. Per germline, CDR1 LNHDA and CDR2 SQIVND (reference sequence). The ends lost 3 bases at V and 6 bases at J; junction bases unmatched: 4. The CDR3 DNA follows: TGTGCCAGTAGTATCCGGGACAGGGGAGATGAAAAACTGTTTTTT. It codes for CASSIRDRGDEKLFF.

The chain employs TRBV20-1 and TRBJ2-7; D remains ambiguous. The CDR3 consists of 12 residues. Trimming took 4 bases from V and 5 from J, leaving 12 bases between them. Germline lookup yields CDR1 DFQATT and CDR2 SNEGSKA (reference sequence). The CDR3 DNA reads TGCAGTGCTAAAGGACCTTTCGACGAGCAGTACTTC. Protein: CSAKGPFDEQYF.

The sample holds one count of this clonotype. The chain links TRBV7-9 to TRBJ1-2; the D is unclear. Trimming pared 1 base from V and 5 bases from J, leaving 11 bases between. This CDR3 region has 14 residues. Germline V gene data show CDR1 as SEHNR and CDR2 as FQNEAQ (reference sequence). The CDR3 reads CASSLEVGLYGYTF. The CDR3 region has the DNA TGTGCCAGCAGCTTAGAAGTTGGGTTATATGGCTACACCTTC.

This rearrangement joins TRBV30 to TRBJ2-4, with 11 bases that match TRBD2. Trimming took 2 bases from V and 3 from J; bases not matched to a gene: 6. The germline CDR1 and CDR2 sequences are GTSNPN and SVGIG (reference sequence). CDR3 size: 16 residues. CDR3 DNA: TGTGCCTGGAGTCCGCTAGCGGGAGGTTACAAAAACATTCAGTACTTC. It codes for CAWSPLAGGYKNIQYF.

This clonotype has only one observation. The CDR3 loop is CASSFLAGVADTQYF. CDR3 bases: TGTGCCAGCAGCTTCCTAGCGGGGGTGGCAGATACGCAGTATTTT. V and J are TRBV7-9 and TRBJ2-3, with 10 bases identical to TRBD2. Germline loops: CDR1 SEHNR, CDR2 FQNEAQ (reference sequence). J gave up 4 bases and V 3 bases, and 4 bases lay outside the gene matches. This CDR3 contains 15 residues. The full variable domain, with the rest looked up from reference TRBV7-9 and TRBJ2-3, is DTGVSQNPRHKITKRGQNVTFRCDPISEHNRLYWYRQTLGQGPEFLTYFQNEAQLEKSRLLSDRFSAERPKGSFSTLEIQRTEQGDSAMYLCASSFLAGVADTQYFGPGTRLTVL.

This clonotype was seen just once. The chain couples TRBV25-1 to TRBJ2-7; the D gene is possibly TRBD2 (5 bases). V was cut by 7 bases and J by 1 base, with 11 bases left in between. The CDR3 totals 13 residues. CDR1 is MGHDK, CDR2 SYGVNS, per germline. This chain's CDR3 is CASTPEVSYEQYF. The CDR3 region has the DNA TGTGCCAGCACTCCGGAGGTGTCCTACGAGCAGTACTTC.

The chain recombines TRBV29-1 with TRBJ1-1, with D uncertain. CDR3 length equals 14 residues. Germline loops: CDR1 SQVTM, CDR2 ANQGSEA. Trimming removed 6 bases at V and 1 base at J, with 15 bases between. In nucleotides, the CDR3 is TGCAGCGTCGGACTTTCGGCAGCGAACACTGAAGCTTTCTTT. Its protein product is CSVGLSAANTEAFF.

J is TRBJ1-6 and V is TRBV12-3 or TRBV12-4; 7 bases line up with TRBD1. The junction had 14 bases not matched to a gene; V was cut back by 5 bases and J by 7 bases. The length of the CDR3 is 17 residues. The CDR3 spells CASSLPPPGQQNSPLHF. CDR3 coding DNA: TGTGCCAGCAGTCTCCCCCCGCCGGGACAGCAAAATTCACCCCTCCACTTT.

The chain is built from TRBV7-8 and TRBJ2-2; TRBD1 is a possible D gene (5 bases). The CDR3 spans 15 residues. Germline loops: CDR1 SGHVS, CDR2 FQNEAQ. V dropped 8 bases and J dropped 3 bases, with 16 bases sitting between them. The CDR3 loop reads CASDFSAGHTGELFF. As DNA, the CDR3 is TGTGCCAGCGATTTCTCGGCAGGGCACACCGGGGAGCTGTTTTTT.

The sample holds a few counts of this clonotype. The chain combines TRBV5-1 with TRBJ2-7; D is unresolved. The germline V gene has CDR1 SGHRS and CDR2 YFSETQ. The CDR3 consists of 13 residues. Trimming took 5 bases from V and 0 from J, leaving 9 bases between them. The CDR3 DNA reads TGCGCCAGCAGAGAAACGGCCTCCTACGAGCAGTACTTC. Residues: CASRETASYEQYF.

The chain's CDR3 is CASSPRGLAGGRGTDTQYF. The CDR3 coding sequence is TGTGCCAGCAGCCCCCGAGGCCTAGCGGGAGGAAGAGGCACAGATACGCAGTATTTT. This chain connects TRBV7-9 to TRBJ2-3; 11 bases agree with TRBD2. V lost 5 bases to trimming and J lost 1 base; unmatched junction nucleotides: 14. Germline-derived CDR1 and CDR2 are SEHNR and FQNEAQ (reference sequence). The CDR3 spans 19 residues.

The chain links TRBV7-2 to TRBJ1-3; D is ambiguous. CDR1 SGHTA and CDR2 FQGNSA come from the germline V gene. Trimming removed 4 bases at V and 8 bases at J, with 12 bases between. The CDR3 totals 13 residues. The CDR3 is CASSSSADDTIYF. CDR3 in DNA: TGTGCCAGCAGCTCCTCCGCCGACGACACCATATATTTT.

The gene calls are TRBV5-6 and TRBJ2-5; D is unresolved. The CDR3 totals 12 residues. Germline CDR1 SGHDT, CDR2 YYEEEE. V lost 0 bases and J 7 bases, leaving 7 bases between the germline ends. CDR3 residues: CASSLGKRTQYF. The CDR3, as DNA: TGTGCCAGCAGCTTGGGAAAGAGGACCCAGTACTTC.

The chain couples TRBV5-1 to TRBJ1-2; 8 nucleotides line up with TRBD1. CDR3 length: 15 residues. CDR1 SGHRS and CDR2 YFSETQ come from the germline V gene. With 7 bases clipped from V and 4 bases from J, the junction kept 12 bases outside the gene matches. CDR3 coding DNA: TGCGCCAGCGGCCAATCCGGGACAGGCTCCTATGGCTACACCTTC. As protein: CASGQSGTGSYGYTF.

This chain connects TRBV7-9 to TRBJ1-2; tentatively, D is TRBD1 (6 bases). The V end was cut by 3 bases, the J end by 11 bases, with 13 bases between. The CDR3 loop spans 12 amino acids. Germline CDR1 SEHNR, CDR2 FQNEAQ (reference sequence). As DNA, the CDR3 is TGTGCCAGCAGCTTTTCGGGGGACACGTACACCTTC. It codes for CASSFSGDTYTF.

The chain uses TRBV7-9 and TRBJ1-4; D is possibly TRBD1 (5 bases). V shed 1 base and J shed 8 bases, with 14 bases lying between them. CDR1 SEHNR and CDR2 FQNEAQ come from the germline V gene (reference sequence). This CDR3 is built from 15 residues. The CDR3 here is CASSLVGGNREKLFF. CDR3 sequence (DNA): TGTGCCAGCAGCTTAGTCGGGGGGAATCGAGAAAAACTGTTTTTT.

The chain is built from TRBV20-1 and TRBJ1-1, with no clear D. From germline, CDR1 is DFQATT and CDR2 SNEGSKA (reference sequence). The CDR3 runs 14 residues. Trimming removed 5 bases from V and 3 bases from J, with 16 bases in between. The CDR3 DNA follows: TGCAGTGCTCCTCTCAGGACGGTCGACACTGAAGCTTTCTTT. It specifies CSAPLRTVDTEAFF.

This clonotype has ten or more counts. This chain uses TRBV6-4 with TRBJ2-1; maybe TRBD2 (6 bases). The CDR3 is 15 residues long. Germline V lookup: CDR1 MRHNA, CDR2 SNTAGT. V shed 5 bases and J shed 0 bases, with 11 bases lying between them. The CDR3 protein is CASSPGTVSYNEQFF. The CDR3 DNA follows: TGTGCCAGCAGTCCAGGGACTGTCTCCTACAATGAGCAGTTCTTC.

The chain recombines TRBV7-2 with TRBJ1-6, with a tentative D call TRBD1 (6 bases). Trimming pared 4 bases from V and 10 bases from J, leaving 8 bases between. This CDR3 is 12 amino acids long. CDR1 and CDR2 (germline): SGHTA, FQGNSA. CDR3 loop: CASSSQGSPLHF. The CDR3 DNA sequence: TGTGCCAGCAGCTCACAGGGCTCACCCCTCCACTTT. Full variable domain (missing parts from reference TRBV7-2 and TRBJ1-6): GAGVSQSPSNKVTEKGKDVELRCDPISGHTALYWYRQSLGQGLEFLIYFQGNSAPDKSGLPSDRFSAERTGGSVSTLTIQRTQQEDSAVYLCASSSQGSPLHFGNGTRLTVT.

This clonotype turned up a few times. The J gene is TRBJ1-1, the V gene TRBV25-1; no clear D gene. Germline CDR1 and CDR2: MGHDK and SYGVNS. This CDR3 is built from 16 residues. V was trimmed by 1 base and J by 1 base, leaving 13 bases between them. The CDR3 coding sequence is TGTGCCAGCAGTGAATCGACGCTCGGTGGGAACACTGAAGCTTTCTTT. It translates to CASSESTLGGNTEAFF.

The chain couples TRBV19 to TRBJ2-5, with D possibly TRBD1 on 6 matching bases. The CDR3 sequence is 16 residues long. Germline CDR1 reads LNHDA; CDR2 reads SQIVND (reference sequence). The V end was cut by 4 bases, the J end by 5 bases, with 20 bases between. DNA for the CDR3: TGTGCCAGTAGTACAAGGACAGCGCTAGGTGTCGAGACCCAGTACTTC. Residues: CASSTRTALGVETQYF.

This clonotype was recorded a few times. CDR3 residues: CASRGQGAYEQYF. CDR3 DNA sequence: TGTGCCAGCAGAGGGCAGGGGGCCTACGAGCAGTACTTC. The genes are TRBV12-3 or TRBV12-4 and TRBJ2-7; 7 nucleotides align to TRBD1. This CDR3 region has 13 residues. V shed 6 bases and J 2 bases; nucleotides not matched to a gene: 4.

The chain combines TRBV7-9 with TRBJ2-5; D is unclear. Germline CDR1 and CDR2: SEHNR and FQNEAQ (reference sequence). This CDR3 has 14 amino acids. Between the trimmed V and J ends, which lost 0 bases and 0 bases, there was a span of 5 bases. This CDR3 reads CASSLAAHQETQYF. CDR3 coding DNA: TGTGCCAGCAGCTTAGCAGCGCACCAAGAGACCCAGTACTTC.

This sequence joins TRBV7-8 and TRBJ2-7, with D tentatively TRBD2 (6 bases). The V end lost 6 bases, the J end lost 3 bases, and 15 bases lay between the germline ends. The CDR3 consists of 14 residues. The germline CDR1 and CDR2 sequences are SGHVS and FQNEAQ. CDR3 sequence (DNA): TGTGCCAGCAGACGGTCGGGACTCGTCTACGAGCAGTACTTC. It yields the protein CASRRSGLVYEQYF.

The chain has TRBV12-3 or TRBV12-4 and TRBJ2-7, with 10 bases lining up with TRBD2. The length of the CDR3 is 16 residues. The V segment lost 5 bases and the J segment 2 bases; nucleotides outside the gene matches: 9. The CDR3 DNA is TGTGCCAGCAGTCCAATATTAGCGGGGGGCCCCTACGAGCAGTACTTC. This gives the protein CASSPILAGGPYEQYF.